What follows are 16 T cell receptor beta chains derived from one specimen sequenced in a study of T-cell reconstitution after alpha-beta-depleted transplantation in children. The authors prepared the TCRbeta library with unique molecular identifiers. TCRdb passed the PCR reads through MiXCR, listing each CDR3 protein once. The sample holds approximately 400,000 distinct CDR3 sequences, under 20% seen once. Sequenced here: PBMCs, mostly from graft donor cells, sampled 360 days after TCRalphabeta/CD19-depleted stem cell transplant. The source of these receptors is a boy under two years old who had a stem cell transplant for Wiskott-Aldrich syndrome, so the T cells may come from the graft donor.

The CDR3 sequence is CASSQGGRQNTGELFF. DNA of the CDR3: TGTGCCAGCAGCCAAGGGGGCAGACAGAACACCGGGGAGCTGTTTTTT. The chain combines TRBV4-2 with TRBJ2-2; a weak D match, TRBD1 (5 bases). Germline V CDR1 and CDR2: LGHNA, YNFKEQ. Trimming removed 1 base at V and 1 base at J, with 10 bases between. The CDR3 consists of 16 residues.

The rearrangement uses TRBV4-1 and TRBJ2-7; D is ambiguous. The germline V and J ends were trimmed by 1 base and 3 bases, with 7 bases remaining between them. Per the germline V gene, CDR1 is MGHRA and CDR2 is YSYEKL. The CDR3 loop spans 13 amino acids. The CDR3 DNA reads TGCGCCAGCAGCCAAGTAGGGATCTACGAGCAGTACTTC. The encoded protein is CASSQVGIYEQYF.

The sample holds a few counts of this clonotype. The chain combines TRBV27 with TRBJ2-1, with 10 bases matching TRBD1. The CDR3 is made up of 16 amino acids. CDR1 is MNHEY, CDR2 SMNVEV, per germline (reference sequence). With V trimmed by 3 bases and J by 6 bases, 8 bases remained unmatched. CDR3 bases: TGTGCCAGCAGTTTCACGGGACAGGGGACGGGCAATGAGCAGTTCTTC. It encodes CASSFTGQGTGNEQFF.

This clonotype was counted at least ten times. The chain recombines TRBV27 with TRBJ2-5; D perhaps matches TRBD2 (5 bases). CDR1 and CDR2 from the germline V gene are MNHEY and SMNVEV (reference sequence). V lost 6 bases, J lost 7 bases, and 15 bases lay in between. This CDR3 has 13 residues. This CDR3 reads CASSSDVGGTQYF. The CDR3 region has the DNA TGTGCCAGCAGCTCAGACGTCGGAGGGACCCAGTACTTC.

This clonotype was found a few times. Because it lacks the conserved phenylalanine or tryptophan at the end, this CDR3 is likely a read error. Because the CDR3's place on the DNA is in doubt, the DNA is left out and the CDR3 is given as listed by TCRdb. This chain links TRBV6-4 with TRBJ2-7. Ends included, the CDR3 has 11 residues. Germline V lookup: CDR1 MRHNA, CDR2 SNTAGT. CDR3 residues: CASSDWLSEEL.

This clonotype was detected only a few times. The gene calls are TRBV4-3 and TRBJ2-1, with 7 bases that match TRBD2. V trimming: 1 base; J trimming: 9 bases; junction bases outside the gene matches: 18. The CDR3 has 18 residues. Germline V gene sequence: CDR1 LGHNA, CDR2 YSLEER. Here the CDR3 reads CASSQVAGGEGSWGEQFF. In DNA form, the CDR3 reads TGCGCCAGCAGCCAAGTTGCCGGAGGGGAGGGCTCTTGGGGTGAGCAGTTCTTC.

In this sample, this clonotype turned up a few times. The chain joins TRBV14 to TRBJ2-7; 7 bases are shared with TRBD2. The CDR3 spans 14 residues. The V and J ends lost 0 bases and 7 bases, in that order; junction bases with no gene match: 6. Germline CDR1 SGHDN, CDR2 FVKESK. The CDR3 DNA sequence: TGTGCCAGCAGCCAAGAGGTCGAGCGGGAAGAGCAGTACTTC. This translates into CASSQEVEREEQYF.

This clonotype was detected only a few times. The chain joins TRBV2 to TRBJ2-3, with D possibly matching TRBD2 (5 bases). Germline-derived CDR1 and CDR2 are SNHLY and FYNNEI. Trimming shortened V by 10 bases and J by 4 bases, and 15 bases separated the two germline ends. This CDR3 has 13 amino acids. CDR3 protein: CATAGVGADTQYF. For the CDR3, the DNA is TGTGCCACCGCCGGGGTTGGAGCAGATACGCAGTATTTT.

The chain employs TRBV7-9 and TRBJ2-3, with unresolved D. Germline CDR1 SEHNR, CDR2 FQNEAQ (reference sequence). The CDR3 is 12 amino acids. The V gene lost 3 bases and the J gene lost 6 bases, with 7 bases spanning the gap. The CDR3 here is CASSFRQDTQYF. CDR3 coding DNA: TGTGCCAGCAGCTTTCGGCAGGATACGCAGTATTTT.

This clonotype appeared a few times. The chain joins TRBV27 to TRBJ2-3; D may match TRBD1 or TRBD2 (5 bases each). Germline values: CDR1 MNHEY, CDR2 SMNVEV (reference sequence). The CDR3 has 16 amino acids. Between the trimmed V and J ends, which lost 5 bases and 0 bases, there was a span of 15 bases. The CDR3 bases are TGTGCCAGCAGTCCGCCGGGACCCTTTAGCACAGATACGCAGTATTTT. Its protein product is CASSPPGPFSTDTQYF.

The chain uses TRBV5-5 and TRBJ2-5; tentatively, D is TRBD1 (6 bases). Trimming shortened V by 4 bases and J by 7 bases, and 17 bases separated the two germline ends. The CDR3 covers 14 residues. Germline V lookup: CDR1 SGHKS, CDR2 YYEKEE (reference sequence). CDR3 DNA: TGTGCCAGCAGCCTTAGGACAGTAGGGCCGACCCAGTACTTC. It translates to CASSLRTVGPTQYF.

This clonotype occurred a few times. This chain joins TRBV24-1 and TRBJ2-1, with D tentatively TRBD2 (5 bases). The CDR3 totals 15 residues. Trimming shortened V by 3 bases and J by 1 base, and 9 bases separated the two germline ends. The germline CDR1 and CDR2 sequences are KGHDR and SFDVKD. The CDR3 sequence is CATSDGSMSYNEQFF. As DNA, the CDR3 is TGTGCCACCAGTGATGGGAGCATGTCCTACAATGAGCAGTTCTTC.

The rearrangement joins TRBV11-3 to TRBJ2-3, with 11 bases lining up with TRBD2. Germline CDR1 and CDR2: SGHNT and YENEEA. The CDR3 extends over 16 amino acids. Germline trimming cut 4 bases from V and 3 bases from J; bases unmatched to any gene: 6. For the CDR3, the DNA is TGTGCCAGCAGCTCCGGAACTAGCGGGAGTACAGATACGCAGTATTTT. It encodes CASSSGTSGSTDTQYF. Supplemented by reference TRBV11-3 and TRBJ2-3, the full variable domain reads EAGVVQSPRYKIIEKKQPVAFWCNPISGHNTLYWYLQNLGQGPELLIRYENEEAVDDSQLPKDRFSAERLKGVDSTLKIQPAELGDSAVYLCASSSGTSGSTDTQYFGPGTRLTVL.

This clonotype was seen many times. V is TRBV6-5 and J is TRBJ2-2, with 9 bases fitting TRBD2. V shed 5 bases, J shed 5 bases, and the junction held 9 bases outside the gene matches. The CDR3 covers 16 residues. Per germline, CDR1 MNHEY and CDR2 SVGAGI. CDR3 sequence reads: CASSRTSVGWTGELFF. CDR3 coding DNA: TGTGCCAGCAGTAGGACTAGCGTCGGATGGACCGGGGAGCTGTTTTTT.

This clonotype was counted only a few times. The chain employs TRBV24-1 and TRBJ1-2; a weak D match, TRBD1 (5 bases). Germline CDR1 KGHDR, CDR2 SFDVKD. Trimming removed 4 bases from V and 5 bases from J, with 10 bases in between. The CDR3 totals 13 residues. The CDR3 DNA reads as TGTGCCACCAGTGAAGGGGTTCATTATGGCTACACCTTC. As protein: CATSEGVHYGYTF.

The table lists this clonotype with a few counts. J is TRBJ1-2 and V is TRBV4-3; TRBD1 agrees at 7 bases. V shed 4 bases, J shed 5 bases, and the junction held 10 bases outside the gene matches. Germline values: CDR1 LGHNA, CDR2 YSLEER. The CDR3 is 15 amino acids. The CDR3 region is CASSRGRGLRYGYTF. CDR3 nucleotide sequence: TGCGCCAGCAGCCGGGGGAGGGGGCTTCGTTATGGCTACACCTTC.